This T cell receptor (beta chain) was obtained from a study of blood T cells in healthy people across ages. Overall study findings and caveats: Investigators treated diversity estimates from one million T cells as underestimates. Measured against age, TCR beta diversity per million T cells decreased in a roughly linear manner.

The second PCR ran about 6 to 12 cycles with a sample-barcoded 5' primer and J-beta primers. In TCRdb, the 5' RACE reads were re-called with MiXCR into one record per CDR3 protein. The profile shows about 1.1 million distinct CDR3 sequences, less than 45% of them singletons. Of note for this clonotype: Its antigen is as yet unknown.

The CDR3 length is 15 residues. Losses at the gene ends were 5 bases for V and 1 base for J; bases not matched to a gene: 4. The germline V gene encodes CDR1 SGHVS and CDR2 FNYEAQ. This receptor was obtained from a man aged 18 to 29 in good health. Material: blood. This chain joins TRBV7-6 and TRBJ1-1; 10 positions agree with TRBD1. The CDR3 loop reads CASSAGTGENTEAFF. The CDR3 DNA follows: TGTGCCAGCAGCGCCGGGACAGGGGAGAACACTGAAGCTTTCTTT.